This T cell receptor beta chain is drawn from a study of HIV-infected patients and healthy controls. TCRdb used MiXCR to reprocess the 5' RACE reads, holding one entry per CDR3 protein. The profile covers about 63,000 distinct CDR3 sequences, with less than 20% appearing a single time and 5.5% to 6% taken by the ten largest. V lost 3 bases, J lost 16 bases, and 11 bases stayed unmatched. The CDR3 has 15 amino acids. This clonotype was observed a few times. The genes are TRBV12-3 or TRBV12-4 and TRBJ2-1, with TRBD2 matching over 14 bases. Sequenced: CD4+ T cells from blood. This clonotype was obtained from a human donor in good health. CDR3: CASSLETSGRGGFFF. In DNA form, the CDR3 reads TGTGCCAGCAGTTTGGAGACTAGCGGGAGGGGGGGGTTCTTCTTC.